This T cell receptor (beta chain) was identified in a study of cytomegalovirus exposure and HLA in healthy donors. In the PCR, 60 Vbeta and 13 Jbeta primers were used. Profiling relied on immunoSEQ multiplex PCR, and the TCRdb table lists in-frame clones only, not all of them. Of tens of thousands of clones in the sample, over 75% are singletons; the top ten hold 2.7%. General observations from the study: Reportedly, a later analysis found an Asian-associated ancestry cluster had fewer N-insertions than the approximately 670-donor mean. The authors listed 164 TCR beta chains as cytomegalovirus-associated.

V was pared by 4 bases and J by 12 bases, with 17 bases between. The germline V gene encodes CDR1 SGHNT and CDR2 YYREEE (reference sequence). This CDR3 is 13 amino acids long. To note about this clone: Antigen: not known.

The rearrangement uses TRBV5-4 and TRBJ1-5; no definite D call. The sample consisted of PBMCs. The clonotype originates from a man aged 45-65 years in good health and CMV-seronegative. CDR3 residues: CASSQVPTKYQHF. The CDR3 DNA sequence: TGTGCCAGCAGCCAAGTGCCCACTAAATACCAGCATTTT.